This TCR beta chain was profiled in a study of cytomegalovirus exposure and HLA in healthy donors. Overall study context: Out of roughly 200 million T cells, an earlier analysis found fewer than 140 million unique TCR beta sequences in total. Overall study findings and caveats: Many donors shared some public TCRs, even though most TCR sequences were rare. Overall, around 150 TCR beta chains were annotated as cytomegalovirus-associated.

Each donor was nominally healthy when sampled (though unrecorded immune exposures were likely). Points on this clone: The antigen remains undetermined.

Germline assignment: CDR1 MNHEY and CDR2 SMNVEV (reference sequence). Trimming took 1 base from V and 3 from J, leaving 10 bases between them. The CDR3 totals 14 residues. Both 60 Vbeta primers and 13 Jbeta primers went into the PCR. Data came from immunoSEQ multiplex PCR; TCRdb stores just in-frame clones and leaves some out. The repertoire consists of about 150,000 clones, with about 74% occurring once and the leading ten covering about 12%. The V gene is TRBV27, the J gene TRBJ2-7; D possibly corresponds to TRBD1 (5 bases). The material sequenced was PBMCs. The TCR comes from a man in his forties or fifties in good health and CMV-seropositive. The CDR3 spells CASSLWGTGYEQYF. CDR3 in DNA: TGTGCCAGCAGTTTATGGGGCACCGGCTACGAGCAGTACTTC.